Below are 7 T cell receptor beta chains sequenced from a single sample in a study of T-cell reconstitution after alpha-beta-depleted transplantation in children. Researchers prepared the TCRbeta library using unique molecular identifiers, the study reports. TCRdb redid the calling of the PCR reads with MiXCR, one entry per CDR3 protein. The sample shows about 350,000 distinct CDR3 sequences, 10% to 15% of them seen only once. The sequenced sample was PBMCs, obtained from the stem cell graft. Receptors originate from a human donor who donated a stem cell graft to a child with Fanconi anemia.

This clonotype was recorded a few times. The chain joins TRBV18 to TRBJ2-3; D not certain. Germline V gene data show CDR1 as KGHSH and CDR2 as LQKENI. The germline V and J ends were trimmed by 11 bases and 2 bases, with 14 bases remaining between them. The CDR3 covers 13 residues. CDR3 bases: TGTGCCGTTCGCCCACAGAACACAGATACGCAGTATTTT. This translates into CAVRPQNTDTQYF. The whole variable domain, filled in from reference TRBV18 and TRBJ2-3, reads NAGVMQNPRHLVRRRGQEARLRCSPMKGHSHVYWYRQLPEEGLKFMVYLQKENIIDESGMPKERFSAEFPKEGPSILRIQQVVRGDSAAYFCAVRPQNTDTQYFGPGTRLTVL.

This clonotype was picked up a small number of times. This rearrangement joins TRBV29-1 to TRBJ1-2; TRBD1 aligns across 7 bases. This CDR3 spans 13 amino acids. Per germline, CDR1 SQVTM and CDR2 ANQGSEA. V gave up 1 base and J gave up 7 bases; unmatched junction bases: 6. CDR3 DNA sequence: TGCAGCGTTGAAGCACAGGGGTATCTTGGCTACACCTTC. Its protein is CSVEAQGYLGYTF.

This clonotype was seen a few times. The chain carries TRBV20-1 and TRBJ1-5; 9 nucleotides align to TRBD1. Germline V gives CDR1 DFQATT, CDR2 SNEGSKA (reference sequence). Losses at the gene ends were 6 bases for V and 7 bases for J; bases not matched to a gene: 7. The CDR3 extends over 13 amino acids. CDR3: CSARTGVEQPQHF. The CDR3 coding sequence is TGCAGTGCACGGACAGGGGTGGAACAGCCCCAGCATTTT.

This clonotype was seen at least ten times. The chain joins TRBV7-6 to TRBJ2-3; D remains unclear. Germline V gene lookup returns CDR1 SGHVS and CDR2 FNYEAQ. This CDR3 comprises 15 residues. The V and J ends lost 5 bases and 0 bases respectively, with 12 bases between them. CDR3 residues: CASSNDPSSTDTQYF. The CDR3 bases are TGTGCCAGCAGCAACGATCCCTCTAGCACAGATACGCAGTATTTT.

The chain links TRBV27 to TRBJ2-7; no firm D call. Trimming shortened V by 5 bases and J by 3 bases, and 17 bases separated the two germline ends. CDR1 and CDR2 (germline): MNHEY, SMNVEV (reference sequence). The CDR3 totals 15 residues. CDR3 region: CASSVMSATFYEQYF. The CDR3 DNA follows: TGTGCCAGCAGTGTTATGTCCGCCACATTCTACGAGCAGTACTTC.

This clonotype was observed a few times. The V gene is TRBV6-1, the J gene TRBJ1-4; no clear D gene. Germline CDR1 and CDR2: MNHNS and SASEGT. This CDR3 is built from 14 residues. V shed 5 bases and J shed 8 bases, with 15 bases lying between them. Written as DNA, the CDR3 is TGTGCCAGCAGTCTTAATGGGCGGGTCGAAAAACTGTTTTTT. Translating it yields CASSLNGRVEKLFF.

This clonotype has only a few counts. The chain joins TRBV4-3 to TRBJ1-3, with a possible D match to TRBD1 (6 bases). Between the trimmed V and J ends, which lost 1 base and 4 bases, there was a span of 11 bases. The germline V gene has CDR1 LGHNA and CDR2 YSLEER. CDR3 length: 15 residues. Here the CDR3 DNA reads TGCGCCAGCAGCCAAGCCCCCCAGGGGGGAAACACCATATATTTT. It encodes CASSQAPQGGNTIYF.